What follows are 16 T cell receptor beta chains derived from one specimen sequenced in a study of blood T cell repertoires in COVID-19. Generated by immunoSEQ multiplex PCR, the TCRdb table keeps only in-frame clones and is missing some. The sample shows about 150,000 clones, 80% to 90% of them seen only once. What was sequenced was peripheral blood. These receptors were collected from a human donor with acute or convalescent COVID-19. The donor label of this sample is uncertain.

The chain links TRBV12-3 or TRBV12-4 to TRBJ1-1; D gene uncertain. V was shortened by 1 base and J by 3 bases, with 6 bases between the two germline ends. The CDR3 runs to 13 residues. CDR3: CASSLVVDTEAFF. The CDR3 bases are TGTGCCAGCAGTTTAGTGGTAGACACTGAAGCTTTCTTT.

This chain connects TRBV5-6 to TRBJ1-2; D may be TRBD1 (5 bases). The CDR3 consists of 15 residues. The V end was cut by 2 bases, the J end by 7 bases, with 18 bases between. The germline V gene has CDR1 SGHDT and CDR2 YYEEEE. The chain's CDR3 is CASSFLTGGAAGYTF. The CDR3 DNA reads as TGTGCCAGCAGCTTTCTAACAGGCGGCGCGGCTGGCTACACCTTC.

This clone was seen just once. The CDR3: CASSWRTTEAFF. CDR3 DNA: TGTGCCAGCAGCTGGAGGACCACTGAAGCTTTCTTT. The J gene is TRBJ1-1, the V gene TRBV6-2 or TRBV6-3; D is unclear. The V gene lost 6 bases and the J gene lost 4 bases, with 9 bases spanning the gap. The CDR3 runs to 12 residues. Germline V gene lookup returns CDR1 MNHEY and CDR2 SVGEGT.

V usage is TRBV19 and J usage is TRBJ2-3; 8 bases are shared with TRBD2. The CDR3 runs 16 residues. With 6 bases clipped from V and 3 bases from J, the junction kept 11 bases outside the gene matches. The V gene's germline CDR1 is LNHDA and CDR2 SQIVND (reference sequence). The CDR3 bases are TGTGCCAGTAGCGATCGGGAGGGCCTCTCTACAGATACGCAGTATTTT. Translating it yields CASSDREGLSTDTQYF.

This chain connects TRBV7-3 to TRBJ1-6, with D perhaps matching TRBD1 (5 bases). CDR1 and CDR2 (germline): SGHTA, FQGTGA. V was shortened by 1 base and J by 14 bases, with 12 bases between the two germline ends. The CDR3 has 13 amino acids. The CDR3: CASSLRQGRSLHF. The CDR3 DNA reads TGTGCCAGCAGCTTAAGGCAGGGTAGGTCCCTCCACTTT.

The chain combines TRBV19 with TRBJ2-3; possibly TRBD2 for D (6 bases). Looked up from germline, CDR1 is LNHDA and CDR2 is SQIVND (reference sequence). Trimming left V 9 bases short and J 2 bases short, with 18 bases between. This CDR3 region has 15 residues. CDR3 coding DNA: TGTGCCAGCGCTTTTGCCCAGCGGGCCACAGATACGCAGTATTTT. Translation gives CASAFAQRATDTQYF.

The V call is TRBV15, the J call TRBJ2-1; 11 bases match TRBD2. The CDR3 loop spans 15 amino acids. V was clipped by 0 bases and J by 10 bases; unmatched bases: 5. Per the germline V gene, CDR1 is LNHNV and CDR2 is YYDKDF (reference sequence). CDR3 DNA sequence: TGTGCCACCAGCAGAGATAGCGGGGGGGCAGGAGAGCAGTTCTTC. Its protein is CATSRDSGGAGEQFF.

DNA of the CDR3: TGTGCCACCAGCAGAGATCGTATTTTGGGGGACTCCGATCCCCCTAACTATGGCTACACCTTC. It encodes CATSRDRILGDSDPPNYGYTF. The chain joins TRBV15 to TRBJ1-2; D is possibly TRBD1 (5 bases). The CDR3 is made up of 21 amino acids. V was trimmed by 0 bases and J by 0 bases, leaving 26 bases between them. Germline CDR1 and CDR2: LNHNV and YYDKDF (reference sequence).

The rearrangement uses TRBV27 and TRBJ2-5, with TRBD2 identical over 8 bases. Germline CDR1 MNHEY, CDR2 SMNVEV (reference sequence). The length of the CDR3 is 14 residues. V was clipped by 6 bases and J by 7 bases; unmatched bases: 10. The CDR3 protein is CASSYGAGAGTQYF. DNA of the CDR3: TGTGCCAGCAGCTATGGAGCGGGGGCGGGGACCCAGTACTTC.

This clone was seen only once. V is TRBV4-2 and J is TRBJ2-2; no clear D gene. The V gene's germline CDR1 is LGHNA and CDR2 YNFKEQ. The length of the CDR3 is 13 residues. V gave up 5 bases and J gave up 5 bases, with 9 bases separating them. The DNA for the CDR3 is TGTGCCAGCAGCGAGCAGGATACCGGGGAGCTGTTTTTT. Its protein product is CASSEQDTGELFF.

The rearrangement links TRBV6-2 or TRBV6-3 to TRBJ1-2; weak D call: TRBD1 (6 bases). This CDR3 contains 16 residues. Germline assignment: CDR1 MNHEY and CDR2 SVGEGT. Deletions cut 0 bases from V and 7 bases from J, with 18 bases between. In DNA, the CDR3 is TGTGCCAGCAGTTACTCGACGAGGGGGTTCCGCGGTGGCTACACCTTC. It codes for CASSYSTRGFRGGYTF.

The chain employs TRBV6-4 and TRBJ2-1, with TRBD2 identical over 12 bases. CDR1 MRHNA and CDR2 SNTAGT come from the germline V gene. V trimming: 3 bases; J trimming: 1 base; junction bases outside the gene matches: 7. The CDR3 runs to 18 residues. The CDR3 is CASSESSGGAGSYNEQFF. CDR3 sequence (DNA): TGTGCCAGCAGTGAGTCTAGCGGGGGGGCCGGGTCCTACAATGAGCAGTTCTTC.

This clone was seen only once. This chain uses TRBV28 with TRBJ1-6; D not certain. This CDR3 is 15 amino acids long. Trimming cost V 5 bases and J 7 bases, with 15 bases left between them. Germline V CDR1 and CDR2: MDHEN, SYDVKM. The DNA for the CDR3 is TGTGCCAGCAGTATGTCTCAGCGGTTCAATTCACCCCTCCACTTT. It encodes CASSMSQRFNSPLHF.

The chain combines TRBV3-1 (or the pseudogene TRBV3-2) with TRBJ2-5, with D maybe TRBD1 (7 bases). CDR3 length: 14 amino acids. The V and J ends lost 5 bases and 7 bases respectively, with 17 bases between them. Germline loops: CDR1 LGHDT, CDR2 YNNKEL (reference sequence). CDR3 in DNA: TGTGCCAGCAGCTCCCGGGGGACAGATGGGACCCAGTACTTC. Its translation is CASSSRGTDGTQYF.

The rearrangement joins TRBV27 to TRBJ2-6; no reliable D call. The V gene's germline CDR1 is MNHEY and CDR2 SMNVEV (reference sequence). Trimming stripped 6 bases from V and 3 bases from J, with 6 bases between. The CDR3 loop spans 13 amino acids. CDR3 nucleotides: TGTGCCAGCAGGACGGGTGGGGCCAACGTCCTGACTTTC. Translating it yields CASRTGGANVLTF.

The chain combines TRBV5-5 with TRBJ1-2; D unclear. Deletions cut 3 bases from V and 4 bases from J, with 16 bases between. This CDR3 region has 15 residues. CDR1 SGHKS and CDR2 YYEKEE come from the germline V gene (reference sequence). This CDR3 is CASSSGSTFVYGYTF. The CDR3 DNA sequence: TGTGCCAGCAGCTCGGGGTCGACATTTGTCTATGGCTACACCTTC.